Listed here are 26 T cell receptor beta chains from one sample, sequenced in a study of cytomegalovirus exposure and HLA in healthy donors. PCR was performed using 60 Vbeta and 13 Jbeta primers. Measured with immunoSEQ multiplex PCR; TCRdb has only the in-frame clones, and not every one. The profile shows around 200,000 clones, 65% to 85% of them singletons. Material for sequencing was PBMCs. These receptors originate from a middle-aged man in good health and CMV-seronegative.

The chain couples TRBV12-5 to TRBJ2-1; D perhaps matches TRBD1 (7 bases). V lost 0 bases, J lost 3 bases, and 15 bases lay in between. Germline V gene lookup returns CDR1 LGHNT and CDR2 FRNRAP. The CDR3 extends over 17 amino acids. CDR3 sequence (DNA): TGTGCTAGTGGTTTGGTATTGTCAGGGGGAGGCTACAATGAGCAGTTCTTC. Protein: CASGLVLSGGGYNEQFF.

The chain is built from TRBV5-1 and TRBJ2-2; the match to TRBD1 covers 7 bases. Germline CDR1 SGHRS, CDR2 YFSETQ. Losses at the gene ends were 1 base for V and 3 bases for J; bases not matched to a gene: 9. CDR3 length equals 17 residues. The CDR3 loop is CASSLTTGPRDTGELFF. CDR3 sequence (DNA): TGCGCCAGCAGCTTGACGACAGGGCCTCGTGACACCGGGGAGCTGTTTTTT.

The rearrangement uses TRBV4-3 and TRBJ2-7; 11 bases line up with TRBD1. V was clipped by 3 bases and J by 4 bases; unmatched bases: 5. Germline lookup yields CDR1 LGHNA and CDR2 YSLEER. The CDR3 is 15 amino acids. The CDR3 protein is CASSQGGTGGYEQYF. Here the CDR3 DNA reads TGCGCCAGCAGCCAGGGGGGGACAGGGGGTTACGAGCAGTACTTC.

This chain connects TRBV5-5 to TRBJ1-3; D may be TRBD1 (6 bases). Trimming took off 1 base at V and 0 bases at J, with 20 bases between the two ends. Germline lookup yields CDR1 SGHKS and CDR2 YYEKEE (reference sequence). CDR3 length: 19 residues. CDR3 sequence: CASSLSGRGSDYSGNTIYF. In DNA, the CDR3 is TGTGCCAGCAGCTTGTCGGGCAGGGGATCAGACTACTCTGGAAACACCATATATTTT.

The chain uses TRBV25-1 and TRBJ2-7; D remains unclear. This CDR3 spans 11 amino acids. Looked up from germline, CDR1 is MGHDK and CDR2 is SYGVNS. V was trimmed by 4 bases and J by 7 bases, leaving 8 bases between them. CDR3: CASSVAAEQYF. As DNA, the CDR3 is TGTGCCAGCAGTGTCGCTGCGGAGCAGTACTTC.

The chain links TRBV7-6 to TRBJ2-1; D uncertain. The CDR3 length is 11 residues. Germline assignment: CDR1 SGHVS and CDR2 FNYEAQ. Between the trimmed V and J ends, which lost 8 bases and 5 bases, there was a span of 7 bases. The CDR3, as DNA: TGTGCCAGCCGCCAGGACAATGAGCAGTTCTTC. Residues: CASRQDNEQFF.

The DNA for the CDR3 is TGTGCCAGCAGCCGAAGGGGTATAGGCAATCAGCCCCAGCATTTT. Translation: CASSRRGIGNQPQHF. V and J are TRBV5-6 and TRBJ1-5; possible D gene TRBD1, 5 bases. This CDR3 comprises 15 residues. Germline CDR1 reads SGHDT; CDR2 reads YYEEEE. V lost 4 bases and J lost 2, with 13 bases in between. Full variable domain (rest looked up from reference TRBV5-6 and TRBJ1-5): DAGVTQSPTHLIKTRGQQVTLRCSPKSGHDTVSWYQQALGQGPQFIFQYYEEEERQRGNFPDRFSGHQFPNYSSELNVNALLLGDSALYLCASSRRGIGNQPQHFGDGTRLSIL.

The J gene is TRBJ2-3, the V gene TRBV2, with D possibly being TRBD1 (6 bases). Germline V gene data show CDR1 as SNHLY and CDR2 as FYNNEI. There are 14 residues in the CDR3. The V end lost 4 bases, the J end lost 6 bases, and 14 bases lay between the germline ends. The CDR3 region is CASSVTGPRDTQYF. The CDR3 DNA sequence: TGTGCCAGCAGTGTGACAGGACCTAGGGATACGCAGTATTTT.

This clone was recorded many times. The chain recombines TRBV6-5 with TRBJ2-1; 10 bases align to TRBD1. CDR3 length: 15 amino acids. The germline CDR1 and CDR2 sequences are MNHEY and SVGAGI. Trimming removed 5 bases from V and 6 bases from J; junction bases left unmatched: 7. Written as DNA, the CDR3 is TGTGCCAGCAGTACCGACAGGGGGCTAGGCAATGAGCAGTTCTTC. This sequence encodes CASSTDRGLGNEQFF.

This clone was detected once. The V call is TRBV7-9, the J call TRBJ2-1; tentative D call: TRBD2 (5 bases). Trimming took 5 bases from V and 9 from J, leaving 11 bases between them. This CDR3 contains 12 residues. In germline, CDR1 is SEHNR, CDR2 FQNEAQ (reference sequence). The chain's CDR3 is CASSQTTIEQFF. The CDR3 coding sequence is TGTGCCAGCAGCCAAACGACTATTGAGCAGTTCTTC.

The rearrangement links TRBV14 to TRBJ1-6, with D perhaps TRBD1 (6 bases). Germline V lookup: CDR1 SGHDN, CDR2 FVKESK. Trimming removed 1 base from V and 10 bases from J, with 11 bases in between. This CDR3 comprises 14 residues. CDR3 sequence (DNA): TGTGCCAGCAGCCAAGGGACAGTACCCTCACCCCTCCACTTT. Translating it yields CASSQGTVPSPLHF.

V gene TRBV6-5 combines with J gene TRBJ2-2, with 8 bases matching TRBD2. The CDR3 loop spans 15 amino acids. Germline V gene lookup returns CDR1 MNHEY and CDR2 SVGAGI. Trimming removed 2 bases from V and 4 bases from J; junction bases left unmatched: 3. In DNA form, the CDR3 reads TGTGCCAGCAGTTACGGAGCGGGGGTCACCGGGGAGCTGTTTTTT. Translation: CASSYGAGVTGELFF.

The chain recombines TRBV5-4 with TRBJ2-5; D perhaps matches TRBD1 (6 bases). TRBJ2-7 matches the DNA end more closely, so the J call is doubtful. Germline CDR1 and CDR2: SGHNT and YYREEE (reference sequence). CDR3 length: 14 residues. The CDR3 DNA follows: TGTGCCAGCAGCTTGGCCCAGGGGCAGTACGAGCAGTACTTC. Translated: CASSLAQGQYEQYF.

The chain couples TRBV5-1 to TRBJ2-4; D possibly corresponds to TRBD1 (5 bases). The V end lost 2 bases, the J end lost 7 bases, and 16 bases lay between the germline ends. The CDR3 length is 15 residues. CDR1 and CDR2 (germline): SGHRS, YFSETQ. CDR3 sequence: CASSFQGLAVNIQYF. CDR3 nucleotide sequence: TGCGCCAGCAGCTTTCAGGGTCTGGCGGTGAACATTCAGTACTTC.

This chain connects TRBV6-5 to TRBJ1-1; no clear D. Germline lookup yields CDR1 MNHEY and CDR2 SVGAGI. The ends were cut back, 6 bases at V and 3 bases at J, with 14 bases in the middle. This CDR3 region has 14 residues. CDR3 DNA: TGTGCCAGCAGCCGCGACGGCGGGGACACTGAAGCTTTCTTT. It yields the protein CASSRDGGDTEAFF.

CDR3 nucleotide sequence: TGCGCCAGCAGTGAGGGGACTAGCGGGGGTAATGAGCAGTTCTTC. As protein: CASSEGTSGGNEQFF. The chain is built from TRBV10-2 and TRBJ2-1; 14 bases line up with TRBD2. The trim removed 2 bases at V and 7 bases at J, leaving 1 base unmatched. CDR1 and CDR2 (germline): WSHSY, SAAADI. This CDR3 has 15 amino acids.

The chain links TRBV7-3 to TRBJ2-3, with 7 bases identical to TRBD1. Germline V gives CDR1 SGHTA, CDR2 FQGTGA. This CDR3 is built from 20 residues. The J segment lost 2 bases and the V segment lost 0 bases, leaving 17 bases of the junction unmatched. CDR3 nucleotides: TGTGCCAGCAGCTTAACGGCTAAAAAATCTAACAGGGGCGTCACAGATACGCAGTATTTT. Amino acid sequence: CASSLTAKKSNRGVTDTQYF.

This clone was seen a handful of times. The chain employs TRBV5-1 and TRBJ2-6; 10 nucleotides align to TRBD1. Losses at the gene ends were 4 bases for V and 4 bases for J; bases not matched to a gene: 5. The CDR3 is made up of 16 amino acids. Looked up from germline, CDR1 is SGHRS and CDR2 is YFSETQ. The DNA of the CDR3 is TGCGCCAGCAGCCGGGACAGGGGAACCGGGGCCAACGTCCTGACTTTC. Translating it yields CASSRDRGTGANVLTF.

The CDR3 DNA reads TGTGCCAGCTTTACTAGTCAAGAGACCCAGTACTTC. This encodes CASFTSQETQYF. J is TRBJ2-5 and V is TRBV2, with a tentative D call TRBD2 (5 bases). Germline CDR1 and CDR2: SNHLY and FYNNEI. The CDR3 consists of 12 residues. V dropped 8 bases and J dropped 2 bases, with 9 bases sitting between them.

The sample holds a few counts of this clone. The chain joins TRBV6-6 to TRBJ2-2; the D gene is possibly TRBD2 (6 bases). Germline-derived CDR1 and CDR2 are MNHNY and SVGAGI (reference sequence). The CDR3 is 14 residues long. Trimming took off 4 bases at V and 4 bases at J, with 10 bases between the two ends. The CDR3 reads CASSSGTLTGELFF. CDR3 nucleotides: TGTGCCAGCAGTTCCGGGACTCTCACCGGGGAGCTGTTTTTT.

V usage is TRBV27 and J usage is TRBJ2-5; possibly TRBD1 for D (6 bases). This CDR3 contains 15 residues. Germline CDR1 MNHEY, CDR2 SMNVEV (reference sequence). Trimming stripped 2 bases from V and 1 base from J, with 11 bases between. CDR3 in amino acids: CASSLGTGTQETQYF. For the CDR3, the DNA is TGTGCCAGCAGTTTAGGAACAGGGACCCAAGAGACCCAGTACTTC.

V and J are TRBV4-3 and TRBJ1-4; no reliable D call. The V end was cut by 1 base, the J end by 5 bases, with 11 bases between. The CDR3 spans 15 residues. Germline V lookup: CDR1 LGHNA, CDR2 YSLEER. This CDR3 is CASSQGGGRNEKLFF. The CDR3 bases are TGCGCCAGCAGCCAAGGTGGAGGGAGGAATGAAAAACTGTTTTTT.

The V gene is TRBV5-4, the J gene TRBJ2-5; TRBD2 agrees at 9 bases. The CDR3 covers 17 residues. V was clipped by 0 bases and J by 2 bases; unmatched bases: 8. The germline CDR1 and CDR2 sequences are SGHNT and YYREEE (reference sequence). DNA of the CDR3: TGTGCCAGCAGCTTGGCCTCCCGCGGGGGGGCTCAAGAGACCCAGTACTTC. This sequence encodes CASSLASRGGAQETQYF.

The rearrangement uses TRBV18 and TRBJ2-3; D is perhaps TRBD1 (6 bases). CDR3 size: 16 residues. Germline-derived CDR1 and CDR2 are KGHSH and LQKENI. Between the trimmed V and J ends, which lost 0 bases and 3 bases, there was a span of 13 bases. The CDR3, as DNA: TGTGCCAGCTCACCACCCGCAGGGGATCCTACAGATACGCAGTATTTT. The encoded protein is CASSPPAGDPTDTQYF.

The rearrangement uses TRBV4-1 and TRBJ2-5, with D perhaps TRBD1 (6 bases). Germline V gene data show CDR1 as MGHRA and CDR2 as YSYEKL. The germline V and J ends were trimmed by 1 base and 5 bases, with 11 bases remaining between them. The CDR3 runs to 14 residues. This CDR3 is CASSQVDRPETQYF. The CDR3 DNA is TGCGCCAGCAGCCAAGTAGACAGGCCCGAGACCCAGTACTTC.

The genes are TRBV2 and TRBJ1-4; D may be TRBD1 (5 bases). V lost 5 bases and J 6 bases, leaving 13 bases between the germline ends. CDR3 size: 14 residues. CDR1 SNHLY and CDR2 FYNNEI come from the germline V gene. The CDR3 DNA reads TGTGCCAGCAGTCGGGACTTGGGCGATGAAAAACTGTTTTTT. Translating it yields CASSRDLGDEKLFF.